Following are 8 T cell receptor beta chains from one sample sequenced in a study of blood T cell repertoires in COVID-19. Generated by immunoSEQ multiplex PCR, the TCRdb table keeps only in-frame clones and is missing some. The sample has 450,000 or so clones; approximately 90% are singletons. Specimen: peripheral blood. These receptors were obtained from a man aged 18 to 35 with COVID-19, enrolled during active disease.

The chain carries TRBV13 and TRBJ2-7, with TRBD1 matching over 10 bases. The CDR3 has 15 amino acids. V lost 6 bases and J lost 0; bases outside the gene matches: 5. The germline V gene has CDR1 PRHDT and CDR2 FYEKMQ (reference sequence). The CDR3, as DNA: TGTGCCAGCAGTCAGGGACAGGGGACCTCCTACGAGCAGTACTTC. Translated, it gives CASSQGQGTSYEQYF.

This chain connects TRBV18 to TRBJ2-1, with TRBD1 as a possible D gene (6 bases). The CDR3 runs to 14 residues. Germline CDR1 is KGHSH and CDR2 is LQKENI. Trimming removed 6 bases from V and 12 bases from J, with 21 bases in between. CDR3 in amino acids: CASSVGQRNLGQFF. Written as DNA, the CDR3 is TGTGCCAGCTCTGTTGGACAGCGAAACTTGGGGCAGTTCTTC.

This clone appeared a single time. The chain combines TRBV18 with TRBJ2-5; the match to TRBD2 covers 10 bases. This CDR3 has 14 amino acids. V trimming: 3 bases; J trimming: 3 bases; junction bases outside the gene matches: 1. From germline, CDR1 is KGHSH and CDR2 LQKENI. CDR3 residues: CASSPGLAEETQYF. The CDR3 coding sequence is TGTGCCAGCTCACCCGGACTAGCGGAAGAGACCCAGTACTTC. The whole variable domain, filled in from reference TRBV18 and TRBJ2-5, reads NAGVMQNPRHLVRRRGQEARLRCSPMKGHSHVYWYRQLPEEGLKFMVYLQKENIIDESGMPKERFSAEFPKEGPSILRIQQVVRGDSAAYFCASSPGLAEETQYFGPGTRLLVL.

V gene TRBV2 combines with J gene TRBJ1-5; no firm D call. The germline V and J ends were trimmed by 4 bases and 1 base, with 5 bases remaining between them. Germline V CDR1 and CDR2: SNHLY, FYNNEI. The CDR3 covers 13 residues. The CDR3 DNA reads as TGTGCCAGCAGTGGGGAGAGCAATCAGCCCCAGCATTTT. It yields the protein CASSGESNQPQHF.

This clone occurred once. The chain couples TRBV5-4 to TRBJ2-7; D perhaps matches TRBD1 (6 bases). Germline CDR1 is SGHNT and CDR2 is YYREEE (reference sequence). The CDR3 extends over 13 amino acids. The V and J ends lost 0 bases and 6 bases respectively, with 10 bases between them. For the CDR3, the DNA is TGTGCCAGCAGCTTGGAAGGACAGTCCGAGCAGTACTTC. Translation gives CASSLEGQSEQYF. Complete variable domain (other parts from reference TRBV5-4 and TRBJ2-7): ETGVTQSPTHLIKTRGQQVTLRCSSQSGHNTVSWYQQALGQGPQFIFQYYREEENGRGNFPPRFSGLQFPNYSSELNVNALELDDSALYLCASSLEGQSEQYFGPGTRLTVT.

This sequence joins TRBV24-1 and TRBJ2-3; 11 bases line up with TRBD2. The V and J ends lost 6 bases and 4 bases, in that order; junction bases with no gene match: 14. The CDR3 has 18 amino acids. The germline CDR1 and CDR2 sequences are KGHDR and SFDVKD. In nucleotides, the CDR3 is TGTGCCACCAGTAACCCGGGACTAGCGGCCTCGGGGCCAGATACGCAGTATTTT. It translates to CATSNPGLAASGPDTQYF.

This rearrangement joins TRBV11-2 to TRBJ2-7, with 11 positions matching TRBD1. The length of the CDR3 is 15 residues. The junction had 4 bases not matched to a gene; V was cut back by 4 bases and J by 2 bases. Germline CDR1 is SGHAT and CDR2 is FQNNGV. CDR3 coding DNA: TGTGCCAGCAGCTGGGGGACAGGGGGGACCTACGAGCAGTACTTC. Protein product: CASSWGTGGTYEQYF.

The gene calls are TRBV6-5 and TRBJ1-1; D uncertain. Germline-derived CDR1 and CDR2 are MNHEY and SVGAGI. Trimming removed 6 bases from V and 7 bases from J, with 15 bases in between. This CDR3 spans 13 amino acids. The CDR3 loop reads CASSLVTNGEAFF. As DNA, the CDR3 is TGTGCCAGCAGCCTAGTAACAAACGGTGAAGCTTTCTTT.